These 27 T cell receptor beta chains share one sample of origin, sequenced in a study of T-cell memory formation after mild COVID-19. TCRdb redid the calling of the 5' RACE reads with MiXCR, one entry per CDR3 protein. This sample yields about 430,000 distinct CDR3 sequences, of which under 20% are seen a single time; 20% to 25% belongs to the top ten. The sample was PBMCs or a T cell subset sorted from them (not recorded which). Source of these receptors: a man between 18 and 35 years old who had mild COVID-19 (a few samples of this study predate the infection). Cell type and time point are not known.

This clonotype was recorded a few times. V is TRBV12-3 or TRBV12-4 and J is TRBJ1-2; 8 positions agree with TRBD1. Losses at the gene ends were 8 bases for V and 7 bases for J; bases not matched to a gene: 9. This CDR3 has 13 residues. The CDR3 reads CASGDQGAAGYTF. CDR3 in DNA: TGTGCCAGCGGGGACCAGGGGGCTGCTGGCTACACCTTC.

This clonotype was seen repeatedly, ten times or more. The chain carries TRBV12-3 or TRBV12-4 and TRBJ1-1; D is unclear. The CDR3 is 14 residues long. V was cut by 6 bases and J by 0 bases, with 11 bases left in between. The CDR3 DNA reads TGTGCCAGCAGCTCAACAGCGATGAACACTGAAGCTTTCTTT. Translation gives CASSSTAMNTEAFF.

The CDR3 sequence is CASSGQGGSETQYF. The CDR3 coding sequence is TGTGCCAGCAGCGGACAGGGGGGTTCGGAGACCCAGTACTTC. The chain links TRBV7-2 to TRBJ2-5, with 10 bases fitting TRBD1. Germline CDR1 reads SGHTA; CDR2 reads FQGNSA. CDR3 length equals 14 residues. Trimming removed 5 bases from V and 5 bases from J; junction bases left unmatched: 5.

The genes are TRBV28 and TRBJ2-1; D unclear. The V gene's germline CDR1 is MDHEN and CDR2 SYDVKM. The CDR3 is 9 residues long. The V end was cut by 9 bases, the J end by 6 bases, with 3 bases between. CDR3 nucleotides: TGTGCCAGGATCAATGAGCAGTTCTTC. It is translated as CARINEQFF.

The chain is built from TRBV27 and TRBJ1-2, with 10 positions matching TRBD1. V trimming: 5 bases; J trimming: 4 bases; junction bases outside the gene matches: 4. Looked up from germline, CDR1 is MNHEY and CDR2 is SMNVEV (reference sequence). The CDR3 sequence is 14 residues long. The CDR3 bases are TGTGCCAGCAGTACACGACAGGGGGCCTATGGCTACACCTTC. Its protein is CASSTRQGAYGYTF.

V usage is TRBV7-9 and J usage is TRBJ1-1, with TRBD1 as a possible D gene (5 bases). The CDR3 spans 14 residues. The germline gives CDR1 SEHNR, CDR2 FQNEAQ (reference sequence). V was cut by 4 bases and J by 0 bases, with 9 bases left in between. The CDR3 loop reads CASSSQAMNTEAFF. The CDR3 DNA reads TGTGCCAGCAGCTCACAGGCGATGAACACTGAAGCTTTCTTT.

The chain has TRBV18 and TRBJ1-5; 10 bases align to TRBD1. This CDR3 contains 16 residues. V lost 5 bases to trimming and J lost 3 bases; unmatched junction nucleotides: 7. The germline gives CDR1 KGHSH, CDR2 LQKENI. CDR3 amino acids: CASSSGGTGVNQPQHF. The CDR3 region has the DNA TGTGCCAGCTCATCAGGGGGGACAGGGGTCAATCAGCCCCAGCATTTT.

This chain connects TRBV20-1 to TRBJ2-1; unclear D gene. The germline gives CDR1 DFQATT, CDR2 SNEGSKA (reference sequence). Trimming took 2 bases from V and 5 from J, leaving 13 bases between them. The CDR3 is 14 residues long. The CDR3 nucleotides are TGCAGTGCTAGATCCTCGGCAGGTCACAATGAGCAGTTCTTC. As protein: CSARSSAGHNEQFF.

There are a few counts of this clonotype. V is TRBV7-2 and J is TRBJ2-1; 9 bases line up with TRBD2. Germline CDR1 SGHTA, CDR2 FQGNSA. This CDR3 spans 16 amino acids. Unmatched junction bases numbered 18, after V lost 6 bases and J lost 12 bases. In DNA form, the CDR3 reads TGTGCCAGCAGGCCCTACTACGCGGGGGGGAAGGACGGGCAGTTCTTC. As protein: CASRPYYAGGKDGQFF.

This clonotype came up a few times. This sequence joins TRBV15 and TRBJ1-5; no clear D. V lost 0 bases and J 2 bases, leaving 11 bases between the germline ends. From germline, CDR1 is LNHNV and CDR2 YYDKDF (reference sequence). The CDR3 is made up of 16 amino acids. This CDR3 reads CATSRDRERGNQPQHF. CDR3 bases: TGTGCCACCAGCAGAGATAGAGAGAGAGGCAATCAGCCCCAGCATTTT.

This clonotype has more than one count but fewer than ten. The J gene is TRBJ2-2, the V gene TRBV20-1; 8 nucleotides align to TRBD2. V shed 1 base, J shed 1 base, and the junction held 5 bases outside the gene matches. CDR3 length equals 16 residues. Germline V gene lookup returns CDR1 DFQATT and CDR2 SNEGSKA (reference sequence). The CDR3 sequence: CSARVGGTRNTGELFF. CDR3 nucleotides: TGCAGTGCTAGAGTAGGTGGGACTAGGAACACCGGGGAGCTGTTTTTT.

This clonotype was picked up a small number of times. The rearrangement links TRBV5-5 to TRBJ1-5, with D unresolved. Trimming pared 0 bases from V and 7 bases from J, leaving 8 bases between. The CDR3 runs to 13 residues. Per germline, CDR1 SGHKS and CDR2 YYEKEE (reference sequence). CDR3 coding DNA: TGTGCCAGCAGCTTGGTGTGGGAACAGCCCCAGCATTTT. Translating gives CASSLVWEQPQHF.

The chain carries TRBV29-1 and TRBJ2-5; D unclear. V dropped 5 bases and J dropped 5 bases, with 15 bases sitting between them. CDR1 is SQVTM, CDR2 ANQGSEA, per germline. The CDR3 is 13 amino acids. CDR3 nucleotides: TGCAGCGTTTCAGGCAACCCCTTGGAGACCCAGTACTTC. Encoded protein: CSVSGNPLETQYF.

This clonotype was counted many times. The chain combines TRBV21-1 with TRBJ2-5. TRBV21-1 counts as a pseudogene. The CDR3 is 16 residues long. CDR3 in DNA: TGTGCCAGCAGCTCACACCGGAGACCGATTCAAGAGACCCAGTACTTC. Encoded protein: CASSSHRRPIQETQYF.

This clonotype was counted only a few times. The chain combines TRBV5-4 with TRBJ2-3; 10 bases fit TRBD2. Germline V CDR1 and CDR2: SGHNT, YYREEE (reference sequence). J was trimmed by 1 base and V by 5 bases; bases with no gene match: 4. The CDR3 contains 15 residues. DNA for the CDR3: TGTGCCAGCAGACCCGGGACTAGCGGCACAGATACGCAGTATTTT. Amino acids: CASRPGTSGTDTQYF.

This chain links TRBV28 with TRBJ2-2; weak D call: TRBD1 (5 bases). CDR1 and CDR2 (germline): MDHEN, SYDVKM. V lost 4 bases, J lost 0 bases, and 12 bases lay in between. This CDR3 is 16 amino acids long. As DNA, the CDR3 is TGTGCCAGCAGTTCGCCCGACAGCGCGAACACCGGGGAGCTGTTTTTT. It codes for CASSSPDSANTGELFF.

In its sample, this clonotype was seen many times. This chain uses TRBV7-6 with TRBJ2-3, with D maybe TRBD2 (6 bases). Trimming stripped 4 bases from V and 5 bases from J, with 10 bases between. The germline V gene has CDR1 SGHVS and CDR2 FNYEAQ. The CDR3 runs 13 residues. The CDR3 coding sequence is TGTGCCAGCAGCTCCCTAGCGCGAGATACGCAGTATTTT. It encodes CASSSLARDTQYF.

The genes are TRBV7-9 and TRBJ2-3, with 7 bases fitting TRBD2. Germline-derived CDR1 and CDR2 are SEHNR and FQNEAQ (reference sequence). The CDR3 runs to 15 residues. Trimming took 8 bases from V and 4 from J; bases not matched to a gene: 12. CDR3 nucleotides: TGTGCCAGCGGCCGCGGGAGTAATTTCGCAGATACGCAGTATTTT. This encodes CASGRGSNFADTQYF.

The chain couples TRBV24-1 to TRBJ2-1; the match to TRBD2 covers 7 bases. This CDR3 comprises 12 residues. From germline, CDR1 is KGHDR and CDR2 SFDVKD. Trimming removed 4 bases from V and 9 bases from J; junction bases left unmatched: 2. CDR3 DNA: TGTGCCACCAGTGACGGGGGGATTGAGCAGTTCTTC. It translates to CATSDGGIEQFF.

CDR3 sequence reads: CSAAPGIANQPQHF. The CDR3 DNA reads as TGCAGTGCCGCCCCAGGGATCGCCAATCAGCCCCAGCATTTT. V gene TRBV20-1 combines with J gene TRBJ1-5; maybe TRBD1 (5 bases). The V end lost 6 bases, the J end lost 3 bases, and 15 bases lay between the germline ends. The germline V gene encodes CDR1 DFQATT and CDR2 SNEGSKA (reference sequence). There are 14 residues in the CDR3.

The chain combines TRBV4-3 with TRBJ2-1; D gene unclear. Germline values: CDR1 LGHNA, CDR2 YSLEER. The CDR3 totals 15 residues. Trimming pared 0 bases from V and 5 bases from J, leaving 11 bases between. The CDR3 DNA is TGCGCCAGCAGCCAAGACTCGGGTTCAAACAATGAGCAGTTCTTC. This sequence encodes CASSQDSGSNNEQFF.

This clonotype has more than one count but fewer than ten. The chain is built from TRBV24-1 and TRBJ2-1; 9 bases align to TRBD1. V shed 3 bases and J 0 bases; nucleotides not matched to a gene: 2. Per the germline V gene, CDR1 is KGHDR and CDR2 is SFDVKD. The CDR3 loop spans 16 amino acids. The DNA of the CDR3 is TGTGCCACCAGTGATGGGACAGGGAGCTCCTACAATGAGCAGTTCTTC. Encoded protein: CATSDGTGSSYNEQFF.

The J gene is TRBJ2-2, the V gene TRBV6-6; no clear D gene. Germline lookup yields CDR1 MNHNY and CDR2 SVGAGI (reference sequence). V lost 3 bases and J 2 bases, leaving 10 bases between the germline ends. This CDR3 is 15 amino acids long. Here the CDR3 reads CASSYQTPNTGELFF. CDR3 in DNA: TGTGCCAGCAGTTATCAGACACCTAACACCGGGGAGCTGTTTTTT.

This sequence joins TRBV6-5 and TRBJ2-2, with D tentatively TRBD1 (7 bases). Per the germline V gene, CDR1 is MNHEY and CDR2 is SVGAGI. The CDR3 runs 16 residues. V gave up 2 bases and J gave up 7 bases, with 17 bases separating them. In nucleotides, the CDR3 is TGTGCCAGCAGTTACGGGGGGTCAGGGGGTAACGGGGAGCTGTTTTTT. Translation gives CASSYGGSGGNGELFF.

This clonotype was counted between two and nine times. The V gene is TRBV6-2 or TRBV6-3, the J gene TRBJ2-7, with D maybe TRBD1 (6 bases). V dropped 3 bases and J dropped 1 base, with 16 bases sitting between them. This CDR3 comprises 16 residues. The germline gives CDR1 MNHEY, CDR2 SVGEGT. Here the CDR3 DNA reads TGTGCCAGCAGTTATGGGGGCACATCAGGTTCCTACGAGCAGTACTTC. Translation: CASSYGGTSGSYEQYF.

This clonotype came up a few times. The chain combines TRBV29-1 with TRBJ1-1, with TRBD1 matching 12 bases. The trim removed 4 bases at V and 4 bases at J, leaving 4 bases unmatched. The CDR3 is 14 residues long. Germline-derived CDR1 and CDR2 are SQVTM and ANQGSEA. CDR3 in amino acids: CSVAGTGGFTEAFF. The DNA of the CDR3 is TGCAGCGTTGCAGGGACAGGGGGCTTCACTGAAGCTTTCTTT. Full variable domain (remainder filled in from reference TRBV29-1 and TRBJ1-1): SAVISQKPSRDICQRGTSLTIQCQVDSQVTMMFWYRQQPGQSLTLIATANQGSEATYESGFVIDKFPISRPNLTFSTLTVSNMSPEDSSIYLCSVAGTGGFTEAFFGQGTRLTVV.

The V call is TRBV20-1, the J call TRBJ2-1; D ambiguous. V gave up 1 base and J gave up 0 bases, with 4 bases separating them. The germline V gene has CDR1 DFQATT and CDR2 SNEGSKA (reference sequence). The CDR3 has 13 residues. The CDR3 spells CSARAVSYNEQFF. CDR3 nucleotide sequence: TGCAGTGCTAGAGCGGTCTCCTACAATGAGCAGTTCTTC.